This TCR beta chain originates from a study of shared clonotypes between healthy human individuals. The table came from immunoSEQ multiplex PCR; TCRdb's copy has only in-frame clones and leaves some out. The sample lists hundreds of thousands of clones, over 90% occurring once. In the naive CD8 group, cells lacked CD45RO and were positively selected for CCR7, so terminally differentiated effector memory CD45RA+ cells were left out. The CDR3 is made up of 16 amino acids. V lost 2 bases to trimming and J lost 11 bases; unmatched junction nucleotides: 10. Germline V gene data show CDR1 as LNHDA and CDR2 as SQIVND (reference sequence).

The sequencing input was naive CD8+ T cells sorted from blood. This TCR derives from a man aged 25-45 years in good health. This chain connects TRBV19 to TRBJ2-4; 12 bases are shared with TRBD2. The CDR3 is CASSIPPASGRAVQYF. DNA for the CDR3: TGTGCCAGTAGTATACCCCCGGCTAGCGGGAGGGCGGTTCAGTACTTC.